This T cell receptor (beta chain) originates from a study of blood T cell repertoires in COVID-19. On the study more broadly: Specimens from acute and convalescent COVID-19 originated in the United States, Italy and Spain.

The CDR3 sequence is 14 residues long. Trimming shortened V by 5 bases and J by 0 bases, and 10 bases separated the two germline ends. CDR1 and CDR2 (germline): SGHRS, YFSETQ. TCRdb's copy holds only in-frame clones and misses some; the assay was immunoSEQ multiplex PCR. The sample records approximately 47,000 clones, about 83% being singletons. Sequencing was performed on peripheral blood. This chain uses TRBV5-1 with TRBJ2-3; no definite D call. This sequence originates from a woman aged 55-70 years with acute or convalescent COVID-19. The chain's CDR3 is CASRKQTSTDTQYF. Here the CDR3 DNA reads TGCGCCAGCAGGAAGCAGACTAGCACAGATACGCAGTATTTT.